This T cell receptor beta chain originates from a study of identical twins. This clonotype came up a few times. In TCRdb, the 5' RACE reads were re-called with MiXCR into one record per CDR3 protein. Of about 520,000 distinct CDR3 sequences listed, about 20% are singletons. The CDR3 sequence is 15 residues long. Per the germline V gene, CDR1 is LGHNA and CDR2 is YSLEER. After removal of 0 bases from V and 6 bases from J, the junction contained 5 bases not matched to a gene. The same data also contributed to another study, on T cells expressing NK-cell markers.

Sequences were obtained from CD4+ T cells sorted from blood. The TCR comes from a woman aged 18-30 years in good health. V usage is TRBV4-3 and J usage is TRBJ2-5; TRBD1 agrees at 9 bases. The CDR3 region has the DNA TGCGCCAGCAGCCAAGACCAGGACAGGGGACAGACCCAGTACTTC. Translated, it gives CASSQDQDRGQTQYF.